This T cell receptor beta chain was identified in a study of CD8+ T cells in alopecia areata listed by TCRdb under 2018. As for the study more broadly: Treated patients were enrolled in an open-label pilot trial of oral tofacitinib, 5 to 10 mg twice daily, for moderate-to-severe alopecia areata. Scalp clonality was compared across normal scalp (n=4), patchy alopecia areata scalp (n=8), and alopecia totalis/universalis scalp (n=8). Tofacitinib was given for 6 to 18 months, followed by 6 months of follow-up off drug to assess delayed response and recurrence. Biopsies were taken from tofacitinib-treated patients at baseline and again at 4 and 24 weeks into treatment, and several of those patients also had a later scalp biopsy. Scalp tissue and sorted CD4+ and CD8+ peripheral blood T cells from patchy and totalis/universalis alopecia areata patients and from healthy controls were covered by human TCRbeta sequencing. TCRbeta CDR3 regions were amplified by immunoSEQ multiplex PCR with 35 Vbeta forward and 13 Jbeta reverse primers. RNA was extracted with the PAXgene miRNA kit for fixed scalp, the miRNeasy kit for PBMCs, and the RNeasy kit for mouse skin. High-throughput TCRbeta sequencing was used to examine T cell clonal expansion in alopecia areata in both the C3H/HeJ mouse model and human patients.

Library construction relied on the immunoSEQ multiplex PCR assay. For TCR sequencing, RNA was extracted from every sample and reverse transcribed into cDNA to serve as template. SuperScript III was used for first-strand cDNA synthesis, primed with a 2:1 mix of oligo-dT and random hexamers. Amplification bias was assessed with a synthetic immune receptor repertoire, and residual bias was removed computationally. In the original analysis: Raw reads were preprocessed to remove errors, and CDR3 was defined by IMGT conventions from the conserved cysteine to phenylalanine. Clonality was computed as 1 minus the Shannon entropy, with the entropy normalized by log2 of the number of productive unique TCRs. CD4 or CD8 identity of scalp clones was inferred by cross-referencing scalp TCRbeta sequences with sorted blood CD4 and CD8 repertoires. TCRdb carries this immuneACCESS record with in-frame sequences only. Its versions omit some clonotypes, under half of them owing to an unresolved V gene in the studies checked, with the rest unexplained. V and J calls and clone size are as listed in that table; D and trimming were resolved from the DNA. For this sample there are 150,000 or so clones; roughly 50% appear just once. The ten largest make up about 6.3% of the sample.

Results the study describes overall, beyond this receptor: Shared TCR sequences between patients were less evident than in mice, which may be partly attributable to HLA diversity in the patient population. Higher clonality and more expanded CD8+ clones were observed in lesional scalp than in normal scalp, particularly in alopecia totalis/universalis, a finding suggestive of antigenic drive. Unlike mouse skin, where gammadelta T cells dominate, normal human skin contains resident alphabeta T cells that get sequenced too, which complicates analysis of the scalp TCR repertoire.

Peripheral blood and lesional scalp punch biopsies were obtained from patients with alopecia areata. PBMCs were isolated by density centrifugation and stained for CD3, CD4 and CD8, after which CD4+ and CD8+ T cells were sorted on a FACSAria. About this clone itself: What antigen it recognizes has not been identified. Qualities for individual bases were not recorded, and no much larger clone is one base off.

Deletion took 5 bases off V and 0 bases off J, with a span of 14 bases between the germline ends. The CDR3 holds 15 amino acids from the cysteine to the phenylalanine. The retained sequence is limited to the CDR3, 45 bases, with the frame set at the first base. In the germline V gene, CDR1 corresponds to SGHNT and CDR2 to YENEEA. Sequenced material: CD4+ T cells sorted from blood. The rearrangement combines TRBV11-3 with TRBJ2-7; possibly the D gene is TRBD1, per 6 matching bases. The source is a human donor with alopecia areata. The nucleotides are TGTGCCAGCAGCGGACAGACAGGCTCCTCCTACGAGCAGTACTTC. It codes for CASSGQTGSSYEQYF.